This T cell receptor (beta chain) was documented in a study of early T cells in non-severe SARS-CoV-2 infection. As for this clonotype: At one end, the junction sequence differs from germline, possibly due to a read error.

Individually, cDNA molecules had unique molecular identifiers attached to them. TCRdb itself ran the 5' RACE reads through MiXCR, one entry per CDR3 protein. Counted here are around 76,000 distinct CDR3 sequences, 9% to 15% occurring once; the ten biggest clones make up around 4.3%. CDR3 size: 16 residues. The germline CDR1 and CDR2 sequences are LNHNV and YYDKDF (reference sequence). The sample consisted of whole blood. The V call is TRBV15, the J call TRBJ1-4, with D unclear. The TCR was taken from an adult who was a healthcare worker with PCR-confirmed SARS-CoV-2 infection or an uninfected control (not recorded which). The CDR3 reads CTTSRDHAGSNEKLFF. DNA of the CDR3: TGTACCACCAGCAGAGATCACGCGGGGAGTAATGAAAAACTGTTTTTT.